Only one count was recorded for the clone carrying this T cell receptor (beta chain). The CDR3 totals 14 residues. V trimming: 3 bases; J trimming: 2 bases; junction bases outside the gene matches: 2. The germline V gene encodes CDR1 KGHSH and CDR2 LQKENI. In the authors' methods: Counts of nucleated cells, estimated from reference gene primer amplification, were obtained. The assay was immunoSEQ multiplex PCR, and TCRdb's table has in-frame clones only and misses some. V, J and clone size derive from that table, while D and trimming were established from the DNA sequence. The sample holds roughly 20,000 clones; nearly 90% are singletons and the top ten take 20% to 30%. The sample comes from a study of blood T cell repertoires in COVID-19. Looking at the study overall: Collection of acute and convalescent COVID-19 samples took place in the United States, Italy and Spain. Sources were T cells, B-cell-depleted T cells, or PBMCs; the material itself was cDNA or gDNA.

This clonotype was sampled from a human donor with active COVID-19. The donor label of this sample is uncertain. The material sequenced was peripheral blood. This chain links TRBV18 with TRBJ1-2; 8 bases map to TRBD1. CDR3 loop: CASSPGTGNYGYTF. The CDR3 DNA reads TGTGCCAGCTCACCCGGGACAGGCAACTATGGCTACACCTTC. The whole variable domain, filled in from reference TRBV18 and TRBJ1-2, reads NAGVMQNPRHLVRRRGQEARLRCSPMKGHSHVYWYRQLPEEGLKFMVYLQKENIIDESGMPKERFSAEFPKEGPSILRIQQVVRGDSAAYFCASSPGTGNYGYTFGSGTRLTVV.